This entry features one TCR beta chain sequence. Its recognized antigen is unknown. No quality values exist for individual bases; no much larger clone is one base distant. Patients with a history of autoimmune disease or receiving systemic immunosuppression were excluded from the trial. Peripheral blood for TCR sequencing was collected from all dose cohorts at baseline, on cycle 4 day 1, and on cycle 7 day 1. Samples came from an open-label, multicenter, first-in-human phase I dose-escalation trial of ivuxolimab. Adults with locally advanced or metastatic head and neck squamous cell, hepatocellular, melanoma or renal cell carcinoma were enrolled in the trial. Before TCR sequencing, CD4+ and CD8+ T cells were separately sorted from peripheral blood. These data come from a study of OX40 agonist ivuxolimab in advanced cancers. For the wider study: Ivuxolimab was a fully human IgG2 agonistic monoclonal antibody targeting the costimulatory receptor OX40 (CD134). Intravenous ivuxolimab was administered to patients every 2 weeks at six dose levels: 0.01, 0.1, 0.3, 1.5, 3 and 10 mg/kg. Of the roughly 50 dose-escalation patients, hepatocellular carcinoma was present in around 20, melanoma in approximately 15, renal cell carcinoma in 9 and head and neck cancer in 9. A male proportion of under 85% and a mean age of about 60 years, ranging from roughly 23 to 90, were recorded for the dose-escalation cohort. Prior anti-PD-1, anti-PD-L1 or anti-CTLA-4 therapy was permitted, and checkpoint inhibitors had been received by less than 45% of dose-escalation patients. Partial responses were achieved by three dose-escalation patients, of whom one had hepatocellular carcinoma and two had cutaneous melanoma. Peripheral TCRbeta sequencing aimed to test whether ivuxolimab altered TCR sequence diversity and caused clonal T-cell expansion. The monotherapy dose-escalation portion (N = 52 patients) of the phase I ivuxolimab trial is reported in the paper.

Overall study results and their limits: After ivuxolimab, expanded clones were on average more numerous among CD8+ T cells than among CD4+ T cells. At doses of 0.1 to 3.0 mg/kg, clonal expansion of both CD4+ and CD8+ blood T cells was observed from baseline to week 6. Which antigens the clonally expanded peripheral T cells were specific for was not determined. Low levels of normalized T-cell clonal expansion were also seen in some nonresponding patients. In partial responders in the 0.1-3.0 mg/kg groups, normalized peripheral clonal expansion was found to be among the lowest, especially among CD8+ T cells.

Genomic DNA was extracted from sorted cells for sequencing of the TCRbeta CDR3 region. The immunoSEQ Assay was used to sequence the TCRbeta CDR3 regions. Not all clones reach the TCRdb copy of this immuneACCESS table, which keeps in-frame sequences only. Checked studies attribute under half of the gap to unresolved V genes and leave the rest unexplained. Within this sample are about 39,000 clones, with 80% to 90% of them counted one time only. The ten top clones hold 2.6% of the sample. From the cysteine through the phenylalanine, the CDR3 covers 15 amino acids. Solely the CDR3 DNA is kept, with 45 bases framed from the first base. CDR1 LNHDA and CDR2 SQIVND are derived from the germline V gene (reference sequence). V was cut back by 0 bases and J by 2 bases, leaving a gap of 8 bases between them.

The V and J genes are TRBV19 and TRBJ1-5; TRBD1 is a possible D gene, resting on 5 matching bases. Sequences were derived from CD4+ or CD8+ T cells sorted from blood, sampled in a trial of the OX40 agonist ivuxolimab. This TCR was recovered from an adult with an advanced solid tumor such as melanoma, head and neck, liver or kidney cancer. Read as DNA, the sequence is TGTGCCAGTAGTATAGAGGGGGATGGCAATCAGCCCCAGCATTTT. This codes for CASSIEGDGNQPQHF.